This TCR beta chain was obtained from a study of CD8 T cells in ankylosing spondylitis. At least ten counts were recorded for this clonotype. Its antigen is still unknown. General study points: There was reportedly significant enrichment of clones that were disease-linked in matched ankylosing spondylitis synovial fluid. With a CD8+ phenotype, disease-linked clones were relatively rare in peripheral blood. The study identified a TCR beta motif of eight highly homologous variants that appeared characteristic of ankylosing spondylitis blood.

Generation of TCR beta libraries employed quantitative 5'-RACE incorporating molecular barcodes. TCRdb reprocessed the 5' RACE reads via MiXCR and lists one record per CDR3 protein. The sample contains 130,000 or so distinct CDR3 sequences, around 7% of which appear only once. CDR1 is DFQATT, CDR2 SNEGSKA, per germline (reference sequence). Trimming removed 4 bases from V and 0 bases from J; junction bases left unmatched: 13. CDR3 length: 19 amino acids. Specimen: blood, either unsorted or a sorted T cell fraction (not recorded which). The receptor was isolated from a male donor with ankylosing spondylitis or in good health (not recorded which). The gene calls are TRBV20-1 and TRBJ2-1, with TRBD2 matching 12 bases. CDR3 sequence reads: CSATGLAGLLGGSYNEQFF. The DNA of the CDR3 is TGCAGTGCTACTGGACTAGCGGGACTATTAGGGGGCTCCTACAATGAGCAGTTCTTC.